The rows below give T cell receptor beta chains drawn from one sample of a study of blood T cells in healthy people across ages. Using its own MiXCR run on the 5' RACE reads, TCRdb lists one record per CDR3 protein. The table has 1.5 million or so distinct CDR3 sequences, approximately 40% seen once. Sequencing was done on a sample of blood. These TCRs come from a woman between 18 and 29 years old in good health. The CDR3 runs from the conserved cysteine through the conserved F or W. A D gene is named only where the DNA matches it firmly. Rows give clone size only sometimes, using once, few, many, or a class for an expanded clone.

DNA: TGCGCCAGCATTTGCCATCGCGCGTCTCCGCTAGCGGGAGTTGCGGGCTACGAGCAGTACTTC
CDR3: CASICHRASPLAGVAGYEQYF
J: TRBJ2-7
V: TRBV4-1
D: TRBD2
size: .

DNA: TGTGCCAGCAGCCTGCGGCCGGGGGCCGAGGATAGCTACGAGCAGTACTTC
CDR3: CASSLRPGAEDSYEQYF
J: TRBJ2-7
V: TRBV14
D: .
size: .

DNA: TGTGCCAGTAGTAAACCTGATACGCAGTATTTT
CDR3: CASSKPDTQYF
J: TRBJ2-3
V: TRBV19
D: .
size: .

DNA: TGTGCCAGCACCGAAGGACTAGCGGGGGCTGGGGCCAACGTCCTGACTTTC
CDR3: CASTEGLAGAGANVLTF
J: TRBJ2-6
V: TRBV6-1
D: TRBD2
size: .

DNA: TGTGCCAGCAGTCGGGCTAGGGGCCACGAATGGGGCGAGCAGTACTTC
CDR3: CASSRARGHEWGEQYF
J: TRBJ2-7
V: TRBV27
D: .
size: .

DNA: TGTGCCAGCAGCCAACGGGCCTCGTCCCAGTACTTC
CDR3: CASSQRASSQYF
J: TRBJ2-5
V: TRBV3-1
D: .
size: .

DNA: TGCAGCGTTTGGGATGATACGCAGTATTTT
CDR3: CSVWDDTQYF
J: TRBJ2-3
V: TRBV29-1
D: .
size: .

DNA: TGTGCCAGCAGAGGGGCGGGAGGGAATGAGACCCAGTACTTC
CDR3: CASRGAGGNETQYF
J: TRBJ2-5
V: TRBV2
D: TRBD2
size: .

DNA: TGCAGTGCTAGAGATGGTAGCAGGTTCGACGAGCAGTACTTC
CDR3: CSARDGSRFDEQYF
J: TRBJ2-7
V: TRBV20-1
D: .
size: .

DNA: TGTGCCAGCACCCGGGGGGGAGGACAGGGTTCCGGCAATCAGCCCCAGCATTTT
CDR3: CASTRGGGQGSGNQPQHF
J: TRBJ1-5
V: TRBV6-1
D: TRBD1
size: .

DNA: TGCGCCGGGACTAGCGCACCAGATACGCAGTATTTT
CDR3: CAGTSAPDTQYF
J: TRBJ2-3
V: TRBV20-1
D: TRBD2
size: many

DNA: TGTGCCAGCAGCATAACTAGCGGGGGGGCCGAGGATACGCAGTATTTT
CDR3: CASSITSGGAEDTQYF
J: TRBJ2-3
V: TRBV7-9
D: TRBD2
size: .

DNA: TGTGCCAGCAGTTACTACGGTCGCCGGCTGAACACTGAAGCTTTCTTT
CDR3: CASSYYGRRLNTEAFF
J: TRBJ1-1
V: TRBV6-5
D: .
size: .

DNA: TGCGCCAGCAGATCCGGTGGACAACCCTACAATGAGCAGTTCTTC
CDR3: CASRSGGQPYNEQFF
J: TRBJ2-1
V: TRBV5-1
D: .
size: .

DNA: TGTGCCAGCAGTTACCGGACAGGAGCCTACGAGCAGTACTTC
CDR3: CASSYRTGAYEQYF
J: TRBJ2-7
V: TRBV6-2/TRBV6-3
D: TRBD1
size: .

DNA: TGCAGCGCCCAAGACAGGCCGTCCTACGAGCAGTACTTC
CDR3: CSAQDRPSYEQYF
J: TRBJ2-7
V: TRBV29-1
D: .
size: .

DNA: TGTGCTAGTGGTTTGTCAGGGACGACAGATACGCAGTATTTT
CDR3: CASGLSGTTDTQYF
J: TRBJ2-3
V: TRBV12-5
D: .
size: few

DNA: TGTGCCAGCAGTATTACAGGGGTCTCCTACGAGCAGTACTTC
CDR3: CASSITGVSYEQYF
J: TRBJ2-7
V: TRBV27
D: TRBD1
size: .

DNA: TGTGCCACCAGTGACAGGGCCCCTTCCCAGGAGCAGTTCTTC
CDR3: CATSDRAPSQEQFF
J: TRBJ2-1
V: TRBV24-1
D: .
size: .

DNA: TGTGCCAGCAGACCTCCGGGACAGGGAAATGAAAAACTGTTTTTT
CDR3: CASRPPGQGNEKLFF
J: TRBJ1-4
V: TRBV6-1
D: TRBD1
size: .

DNA: TGTGCCACCAGTGATCCCTCGGGGACCCCAACTTATGGCTACACCTTC
CDR3: CATSDPSGTPTYGYTF
J: TRBJ1-2
V: TRBV24-1
D: .
size: .

DNA: TGTGCCAGCAGTTTCCGATCTGGGCAGGGGCAAGAGACCCAGTACTTC
CDR3: CASSFRSGQGQETQYF
J: TRBJ2-5
V: TRBV12-3/TRBV12-4
D: .
size: .

DNA: TGCAGTGCCCGTCGGTCGGAGTATGACTACAATGAGCAGTACTTC
CDR3: CSARRSEYDYNEQYF
J: TRBJ2-7
V: TRBV20-1
D: .
size: .

DNA: TGTGCCAGCAGCCAAGATCTTTCGCTAGTGGCAGATACGCAGTATTTT
CDR3: CASSQDLSLVADTQYF
J: TRBJ2-3
V: TRBV4-2
D: .
size: .

DNA: TGTGCCAGCAGCTCCCGAGCCAGGGTAAGCAATCAGCCCCAGCATTTT
CDR3: CASSSRARVSNQPQHF
J: TRBJ1-5
V: TRBV7-3
D: .
size: .

DNA: TGCGCCAGCAGTAGTACCGGGACAGGAAACTACGAGCAGTACTTC
CDR3: CASSSTGTGNYEQYF
J: TRBJ2-7
V: TRBV4-1
D: TRBD1
size: .

DNA: TGCGCCAGCAGCCCTCGGGCTAGCGGGAGCACAGATACGCAGTATTTT
CDR3: CASSPRASGSTDTQYF
J: TRBJ2-3
V: TRBV4-1
D: TRBD2
size: .

DNA: TGCGCCAGCAGCTTGGATCCAGGGGATACCTACGAGCAGTACTTC
CDR3: CASSLDPGDTYEQYF
J: TRBJ2-7
V: TRBV5-1
D: .
size: few

DNA: TGTGCCAGCAGCTTAGTTGCGCTAGCGGGAGGGGGAGCAGATACGCAGTATTTT
CDR3: CASSLVALAGGGADTQYF
J: TRBJ2-3
V: TRBV7-2
D: TRBD2
size: .

DNA: TGCAGCGTCACCGGGACCATAGTTGTCGGGGTCTTAGTAGAGACCCAGTACTTC
CDR3: CSVTGTIVVGVLVETQYF
J: TRBJ2-5
V: TRBV29-1
D: .
size: few

DNA: TGTGCCAGCAGCCAAGTAGGTAGTGAAAAACTGTTTTTT
CDR3: CASSQVGSEKLFF
J: TRBJ1-4
V: TRBV3-1
D: .
size: .

DNA: TGTGCCAGCAGCAAAGTTCACAGGCCTTCGACTGAAAAACTGTTTTTT
CDR3: CASSKVHRPSTEKLFF
J: TRBJ1-4
V: TRBV21-1
D: .
size: .

DNA: TGTGCCAGCAAGCTAGCGGGGTTGGAGACCCAGTACTTC
CDR3: CASKLAGLETQYF
J: TRBJ2-5
V: TRBV12-3/TRBV12-4
D: TRBD2
size: few

DNA: TGTGCCACAATGAAGGGGGGGGCGCGTGACGAGCAGTACTTC
CDR3: CATMKGGARDEQYF
J: TRBJ2-7
V: TRBV15
D: .
size: few

DNA: TGCAGTGCTAGGGCTAGCGGGAGGAGCTCCTACGAGCAGTACTTC
CDR3: CSARASGRSSYEQYF
J: TRBJ2-7
V: TRBV20-1
D: TRBD2
size: .